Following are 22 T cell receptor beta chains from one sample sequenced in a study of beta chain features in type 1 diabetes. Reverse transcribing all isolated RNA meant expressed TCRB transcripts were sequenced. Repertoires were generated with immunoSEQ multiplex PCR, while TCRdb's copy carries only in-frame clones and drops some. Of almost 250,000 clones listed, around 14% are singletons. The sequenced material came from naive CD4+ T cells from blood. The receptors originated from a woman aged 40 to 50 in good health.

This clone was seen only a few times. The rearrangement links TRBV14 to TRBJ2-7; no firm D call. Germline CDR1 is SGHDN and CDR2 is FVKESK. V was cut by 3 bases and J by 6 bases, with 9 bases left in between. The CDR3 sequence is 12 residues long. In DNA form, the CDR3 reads TGTGCCAGCAGCCAGACGCAGGTCGAGCAGTACTTC. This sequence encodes CASSQTQVEQYF.

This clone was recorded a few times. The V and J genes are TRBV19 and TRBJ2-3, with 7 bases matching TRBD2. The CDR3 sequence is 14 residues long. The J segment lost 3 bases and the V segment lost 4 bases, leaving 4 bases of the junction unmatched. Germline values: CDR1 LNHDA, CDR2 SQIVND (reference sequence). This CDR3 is CASSTQLATDTQYF. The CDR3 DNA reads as TGTGCCAGTAGTACCCAACTAGCGACAGATACGCAGTATTTT. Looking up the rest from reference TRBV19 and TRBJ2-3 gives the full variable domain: DGGITQSPKYLFRKEGQNVTLSCEQNLNHDAMYWYRQDPGQGLRLIYYSQIVNDFQKGDIAEGYSVSREKKESFPLTVTSAQKNPTAFYLCASSTQLATDTQYFGPGTRLTVL.

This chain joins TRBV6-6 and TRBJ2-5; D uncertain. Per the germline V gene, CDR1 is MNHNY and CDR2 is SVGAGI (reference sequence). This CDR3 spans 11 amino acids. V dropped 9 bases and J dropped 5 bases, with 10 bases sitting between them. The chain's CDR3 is CASVAGETQYF. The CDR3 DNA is TGTGCCAGTGTAGCTGGGGAGACCCAGTACTTC.

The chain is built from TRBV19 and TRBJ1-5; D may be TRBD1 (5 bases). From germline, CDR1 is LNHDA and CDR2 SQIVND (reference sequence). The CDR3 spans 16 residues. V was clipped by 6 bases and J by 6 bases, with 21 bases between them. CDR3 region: CASRVWEDGGVQPQHF. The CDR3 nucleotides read TGTGCCAGTAGGGTATGGGAAGACGGGGGGGTTCAGCCCCAGCATTTT.

In DNA, the CDR3 is TGTGCCAGCAGCTTAGTACGACTAGGGGGCCTGAACACTGAAGCTTTCTTT. It codes for CASSLVRLGGLNTEAFF. The V and J genes are TRBV7-8 and TRBJ1-1; 7 bases agree with TRBD1. Trimming cost V 1 base and J 0 bases; bases outside gene matches: 8. CDR3 length equals 17 residues. Germline CDR1 SGHVS, CDR2 FQNEAQ.

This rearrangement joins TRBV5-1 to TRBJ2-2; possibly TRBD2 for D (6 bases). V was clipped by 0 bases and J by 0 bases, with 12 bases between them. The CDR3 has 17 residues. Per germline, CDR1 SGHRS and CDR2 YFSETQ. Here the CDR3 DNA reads TGCGCCAGCAGCTTGGAAGGTGGAGGGGCGAACACCGGGGAGCTGTTTTTT. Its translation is CASSLEGGGANTGELFF.

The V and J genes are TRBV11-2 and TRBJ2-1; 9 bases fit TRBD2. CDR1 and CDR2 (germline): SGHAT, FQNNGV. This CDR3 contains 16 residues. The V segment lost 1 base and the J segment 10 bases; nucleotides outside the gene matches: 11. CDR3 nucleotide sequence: TGTGCCAGCAGCTTAGTCGGGCGGGAGCGGGGGGCCGAGCAGTTCTTC. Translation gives CASSLVGRERGAEQFF.

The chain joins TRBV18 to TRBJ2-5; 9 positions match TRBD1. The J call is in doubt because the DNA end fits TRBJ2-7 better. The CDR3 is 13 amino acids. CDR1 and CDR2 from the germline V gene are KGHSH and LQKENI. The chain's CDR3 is CASSQDRGYEQYF. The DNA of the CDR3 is TGTGCCAGCTCACAGGACAGGGGCTACGAGCAGTACTTC.

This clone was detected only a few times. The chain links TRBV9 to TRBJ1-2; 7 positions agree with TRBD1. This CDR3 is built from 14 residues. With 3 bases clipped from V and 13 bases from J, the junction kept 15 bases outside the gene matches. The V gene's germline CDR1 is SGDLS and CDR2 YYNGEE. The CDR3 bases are TGTGCCAGCAGCGGACCGGGACAGACCCCGCCGACCACCTTC. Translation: CASSGPGQTPPTTF. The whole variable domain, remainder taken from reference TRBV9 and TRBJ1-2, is DSGVTQTPKHLITATGQRVTLRCSPRSGDLSVYWYQQSLDQGLQFLIQYYNGEERAKGNILERFSAQQFPDLHSELNLSSLELGDSALYFCASSGPGQTPPTTFGSGTRLTVV.

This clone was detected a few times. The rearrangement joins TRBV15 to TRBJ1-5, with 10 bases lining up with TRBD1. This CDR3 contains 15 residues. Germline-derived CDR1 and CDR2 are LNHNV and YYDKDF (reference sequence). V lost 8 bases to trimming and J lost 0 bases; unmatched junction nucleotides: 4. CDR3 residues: CATSGDRGSNQPQHF. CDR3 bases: TGTGCCACCTCGGGGGACAGGGGTAGCAATCAGCCCCAGCATTTT.

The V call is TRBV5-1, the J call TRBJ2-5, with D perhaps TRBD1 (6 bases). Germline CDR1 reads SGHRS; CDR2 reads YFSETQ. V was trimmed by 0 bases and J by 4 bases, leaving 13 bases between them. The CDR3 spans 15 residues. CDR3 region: CASSLDRAGGETQYF. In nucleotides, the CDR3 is TGCGCCAGCAGCTTGGACAGGGCTGGGGGAGAGACCCAGTACTTC.

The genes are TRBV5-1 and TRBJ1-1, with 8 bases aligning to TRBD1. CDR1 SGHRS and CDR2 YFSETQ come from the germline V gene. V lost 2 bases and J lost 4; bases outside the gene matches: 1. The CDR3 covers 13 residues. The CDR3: CASSFQGATEAFF. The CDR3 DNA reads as TGCGCCAGCAGCTTCCAGGGGGCCACTGAAGCTTTCTTT.

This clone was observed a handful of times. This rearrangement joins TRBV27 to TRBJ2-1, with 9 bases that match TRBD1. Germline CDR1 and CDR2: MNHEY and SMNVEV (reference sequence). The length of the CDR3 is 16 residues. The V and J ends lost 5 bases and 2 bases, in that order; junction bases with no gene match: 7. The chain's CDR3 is CASSHPGTGTYNEQFF. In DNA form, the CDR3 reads TGTGCCAGCAGTCACCCGGGGACAGGGACCTACAATGAGCAGTTCTTC.

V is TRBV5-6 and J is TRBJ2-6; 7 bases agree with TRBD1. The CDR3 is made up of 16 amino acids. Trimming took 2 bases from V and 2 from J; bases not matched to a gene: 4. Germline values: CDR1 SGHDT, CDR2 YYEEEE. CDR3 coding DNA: TGTGCCAGCAGCTTAGGTCAGGGGGCTGGGGCCAACGTCCTGACTTTC. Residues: CASSLGQGAGANVLTF.

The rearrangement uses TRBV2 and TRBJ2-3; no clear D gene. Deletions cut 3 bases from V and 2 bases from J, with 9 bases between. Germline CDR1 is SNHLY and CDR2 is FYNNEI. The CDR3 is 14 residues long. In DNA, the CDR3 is TGTGCCAGCAGTGATAGACAAGACACAGATACGCAGTATTTT. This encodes CASSDRQDTDTQYF.

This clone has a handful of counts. The DNA for the CDR3 is TGTGCCAGCAGCCAAAGACCGGGACAGGGGGGCACAGATACGCAGTATTTT. Translation: CASSQRPGQGGTDTQYF. The chain is built from TRBV7-8 and TRBJ2-3, with 11 nucleotides matching TRBD1. The CDR3 totals 17 residues. The germline V gene encodes CDR1 SGHVS and CDR2 FQNEAQ. V was clipped by 5 bases and J by 1 base; unmatched bases: 8.

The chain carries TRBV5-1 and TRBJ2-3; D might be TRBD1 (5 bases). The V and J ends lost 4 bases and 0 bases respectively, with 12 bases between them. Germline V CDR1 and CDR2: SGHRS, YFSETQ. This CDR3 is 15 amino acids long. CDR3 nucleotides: TGCGCCAGCAGCCAGCTAGGGGCTAGCACAGATACGCAGTATTTT. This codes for CASSQLGASTDTQYF.

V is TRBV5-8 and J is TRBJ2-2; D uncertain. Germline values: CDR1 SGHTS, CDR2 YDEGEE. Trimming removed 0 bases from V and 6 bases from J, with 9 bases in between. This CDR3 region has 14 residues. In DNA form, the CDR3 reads TGTGCCAGCAGCTTGGGAGTTGTACCCGGGGAGCTGTTTTTT. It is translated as CASSLGVVPGELFF.

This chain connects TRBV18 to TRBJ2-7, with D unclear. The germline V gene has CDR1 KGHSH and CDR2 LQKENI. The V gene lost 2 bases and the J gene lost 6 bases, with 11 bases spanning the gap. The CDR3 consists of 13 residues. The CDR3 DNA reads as TGTGCCAGCTCACCATTGGCTGTTGGCGAGCAGTACTTC. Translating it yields CASSPLAVGEQYF.

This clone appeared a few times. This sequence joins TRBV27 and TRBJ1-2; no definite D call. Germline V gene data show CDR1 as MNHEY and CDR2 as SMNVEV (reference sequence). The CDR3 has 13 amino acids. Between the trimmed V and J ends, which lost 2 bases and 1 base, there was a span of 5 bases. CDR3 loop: CASSLKSNYGYTF. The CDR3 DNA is TGTGCCAGCAGTTTAAAGAGTAACTATGGCTACACCTTC.

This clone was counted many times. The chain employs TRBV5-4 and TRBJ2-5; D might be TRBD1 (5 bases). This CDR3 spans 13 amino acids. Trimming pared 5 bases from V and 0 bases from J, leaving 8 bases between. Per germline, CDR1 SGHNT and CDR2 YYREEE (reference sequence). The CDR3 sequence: CASRGRDQETQYF. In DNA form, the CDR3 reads TGTGCCAGCAGAGGCAGGGACCAAGAGACCCAGTACTTC.

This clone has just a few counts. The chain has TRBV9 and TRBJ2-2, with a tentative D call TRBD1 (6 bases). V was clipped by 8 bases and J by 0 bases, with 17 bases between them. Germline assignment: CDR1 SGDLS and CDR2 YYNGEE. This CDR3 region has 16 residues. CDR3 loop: CASSLSSGANTGELFF. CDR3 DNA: TGTGCCAGTTCTCTCTCCTCAGGGGCGAACACCGGGGAGCTGTTTTTT.